This TCR beta chain stems from a study of cytomegalovirus exposure and HLA in healthy donors. Study-level results: It was around 160 TCR beta chains that were listed as cytomegalovirus-associated. It emerged from a later analysis that several of the most significant clusters appeared to be linked to common viral pathogens. Accounts indicate the classifier identified cytomegalovirus status with strong specificity and sensitivity.

The PCR had 60 Vbeta and 13 Jbeta primers. Using immunoSEQ multiplex PCR, the repertoire was profiled, and TCRdb retains in-frame clones only, with some absent. The sample lists around 190,000 clones; around 78% were seen once. Trimming cost V 1 base and J 4 bases, with 8 bases left between them. The germline CDR1 and CDR2 sequences are MNHNS and SASEGT. The CDR3 runs to 14 residues. This clone showed up just a few times. As yet, its antigen is unknown. The chain employs TRBV6-1 and TRBJ1-5; perhaps TRBD1 as D (6 bases). The specimen was PBMCs. The sequence came from a man aged 30-40 years in good health and CMV-seronegative. The CDR3 DNA reads TGTGCCAGCAGTGAAGGACAGGAGAATCAGCCCCAGCATTTT. It codes for CASSEGQENQPQHF.